Shown below are 5 T cell receptor beta chains from a single sample sequenced in a study of blood T cell repertoires in COVID-19. Profiled with immunoSEQ multiplex PCR; TCRdb holds only in-frame clones, not every one. The sample carries 220,000 or so clones, about 80% recorded once. The source material was PBMCs or T cells enriched from blood (not recorded which). These receptors were taken from a woman in her thirties or forties with acute COVID-19.

This clone was recorded a few times. This rearrangement joins TRBV10-2 to TRBJ1-5; 8 nucleotides match TRBD1. Looked up from germline, CDR1 is WSHSY and CDR2 is SAAADI. V was pared by 4 bases and J by 2 bases, with 1 base of the junction left unmatched. This CDR3 region has 14 residues. CDR3 DNA: TGCGCCAGCAGTGCAGGGGGCGGCAATCAGCCCCAGCATTTT. It encodes CASSAGGGNQPQHF.

The rearrangement links TRBV28 to TRBJ1-2; D unclear. The V end was cut by 1 base, the J end by 1 base, with 7 bases between. Germline V CDR1 and CDR2: MDHEN, SYDVKM. The CDR3 is made up of 14 amino acids. This CDR3 reads CASSLLNVNYGYTF. The CDR3 DNA sequence: TGTGCCAGCAGTTTATTAAATGTTAACTATGGCTACACCTTC.

The chain links TRBV13 to TRBJ2-3; 10 bases map to TRBD2. CDR1 and CDR2 from the germline V gene are PRHDT and FYEKMQ (reference sequence). This CDR3 has 15 residues. Trimming cost V 6 bases and J 5 bases; bases outside gene matches: 8. CDR3 bases: TGTGCCAGCAGTCTGAGCGGGAGGGCCCAAGATACGCAGTATTTT. Amino acids: CASSLSGRAQDTQYF.

The gene calls are TRBV19 and TRBJ2-1, with D tentatively TRBD2 (6 bases). CDR1 is LNHDA and CDR2 is SQIVND in the germline V gene (reference sequence). V lost 5 bases, J lost 0 bases, and 17 bases lay in between. This CDR3 is 17 amino acids long. CDR3 region: CASSSHGTRSSYNEQFF. The CDR3 coding sequence is TGTGCCAGTAGTTCTCATGGGACTCGAAGCTCCTACAATGAGCAGTTCTTC.

The chain combines TRBV28 with TRBJ2-5; TRBD2 is a possible D gene (6 bases). Trimming pared 6 bases from V and 3 bases from J, leaving 14 bases between. The CDR3 has 14 residues. The germline CDR1 and CDR2 sequences are MDHEN and SYDVKM. The CDR3 sequence is CASSHRLGEETQYF. As DNA, the CDR3 is TGTGCCAGCAGCCATCGACTAGGGGAAGAGACCCAGTACTTC.